This entry lists 27 T cell receptor beta chains sequenced from one sample in a study of CD8+ T cells in alopecia areata. Extracted RNA was reverse transcribed, and the resulting cDNA served as sequencing template. Profiled with immunoSEQ multiplex PCR; TCRdb holds only in-frame clones, not every one. This sample has roughly 140,000 clones, with around 50% found just once. The material sequenced was CD8+ T cells sorted from blood, taken at week 0. Source of these receptors: a human donor with alopecia areata.

Only a few counts were recorded for this clone. The V and J genes are TRBV12-5 and TRBJ2-7; tentatively, D is TRBD1 (6 bases). CDR3 length: 14 residues. The V gene's germline CDR1 is LGHNT and CDR2 FRNRAP. Trimming stripped 2 bases from V and 6 bases from J, with 14 bases between. CDR3 DNA: TGTGCTAGTGGTTTGTGGGGGCCGTCGGGCGAGCAGTACTTC. This encodes CASGLWGPSGEQYF.

As concerns this clone: This likely reflects a read error, since a far larger clone is one base away. This chain uses TRBV7-2 with TRBJ2-7, with D maybe TRBD1 (5 bases). CDR1 is SGHTA and CDR2 is FQGNSA in the germline V gene. CDR3 length equals 12 residues. CDR3: CACSLGAYEQYF. The CDR3 bases are TGTGCCTGCAGCTTAGGGGCCTACGAGCAGTACTTC.

CDR3: CSVARVETGGTGELFF. The CDR3 coding sequence is TGCAGCGTCGCCAGAGTCGAGACAGGGGGCACCGGGGAGCTGTTTTTT. J is TRBJ2-2 and V is TRBV29-1; 9 positions agree with TRBD1. The CDR3 runs to 16 residues. Trimming at V came to 6 bases and at J to 4 bases, leaving 12 bases not matched to a gene. Germline V gene data show CDR1 as SQVTM and CDR2 as ANQGSEA.

This chain joins TRBV2 and TRBJ2-7; tentative D call: TRBD1 (6 bases). Germline CDR1 SNHLY, CDR2 FYNNEI. The V gene lost 6 bases and the J gene lost 2 bases, with 14 bases spanning the gap. There are 14 residues in the CDR3. This chain's CDR3 is CASRGAGRPYEQYF. The CDR3, as DNA: TGTGCCAGCAGGGGGGCAGGGCGGCCCTACGAGCAGTACTTC.

The rearrangement joins TRBV11-1 to TRBJ1-1, with D unclear. The CDR3 runs 13 residues. Germline loops: CDR1 SGHAT, CDR2 FQDESV (reference sequence). V dropped 0 bases and J dropped 1 base, with 3 bases sitting between them. In DNA form, the CDR3 reads TGTGCCAGCAGCTTAGCTTGGAACACTGAAGCTTTCTTT. Translated: CASSLAWNTEAFF.

As to this clone: Other nucleotide sequences from this sample produce the same CDR3. This chain uses TRBV27 with TRBJ2-7; TRBD1 agrees at 11 bases. The germline gives CDR1 MNHEY, CDR2 SMNVEV (reference sequence). The ends lost 5 bases at V and 2 bases at J; junction bases unmatched: 2. This CDR3 is built from 14 residues. CDR3 bases: TGTGCCAGCAGTCCGGGACAGGGGGCCTACGAGCAGTACTTC. As protein: CASSPGQGAYEQYF.

The chain employs TRBV18 and TRBJ2-3, with D hard to call. Trimming shortened V by 5 bases and J by 1 base, and 16 bases separated the two germline ends. CDR1 KGHSH and CDR2 LQKENI come from the germline V gene. The CDR3 totals 16 residues. CDR3 DNA: TGTGCCAGCTCAGACCGACAATCCCCTGGCACAGATACGCAGTATTTT. It yields the protein CASSDRQSPGTDTQYF.

The V call is TRBV27, the J call TRBJ1-1; D uncertain. The CDR3 length is 14 residues. V was trimmed by 4 bases and J by 7 bases, leaving 16 bases between them. CDR1 is MNHEY, CDR2 SMNVEV, per germline (reference sequence). CDR3: CASSSDPRGLEAFF. CDR3 nucleotides: TGTGCCAGCAGTTCAGACCCCCGAGGACTTGAAGCTTTCTTT.

This clone was found a few times. The CDR3 here is CSAKGRNTEAFF. The CDR3 DNA reads TGCAGCGCAAAAGGGAGGAACACTGAAGCTTTCTTT. This sequence joins TRBV29-1 and TRBJ1-1, with D unclear. This CDR3 region has 12 residues. Trimming left V 7 bases short and J 1 base short, with 10 bases between. CDR1 SQVTM and CDR2 ANQGSEA come from the germline V gene.

This chain joins TRBV2 and TRBJ2-4; D unclear. V lost 6 bases, J lost 1 base, and 16 bases lay in between. CDR3 size: 16 residues. Germline CDR1 is SNHLY and CDR2 is FYNNEI. The DNA for the CDR3 is TGTGCCAGCAGAAACATTGGACCGGCGGCCAAAAACATTCAGTACTTC. Its translation is CASRNIGPAAKNIQYF.

The V call is TRBV5-1, the J call TRBJ2-1, with TRBD1 matching 8 bases. J was trimmed by 9 bases and V by 1 base; bases with no gene match: 12. CDR1 is SGHRS and CDR2 is YFSETQ in the germline V gene. The CDR3 loop spans 16 amino acids. The CDR3 DNA follows: TGCGCCAGCAGCTTGAGCCGGGACAGGTTATATTTTGAGCAGTTCTTC. Translation gives CASSLSRDRLYFEQFF. Based on the CDR3 plus reference TRBV5-1 and TRBJ2-1, the full variable domain is KAGVTQTPRYLIKTRGQQVTLSCSPISGHRSVSWYQQTPGQGLQFLFEYFSETQRNKGNFPGRFSGRQFSNSRSEMNVSTLELGDSALYLCASSLSRDRLYFEQFFGPGTRLTVL.

This clone has more than one count but fewer than ten. The V call is TRBV7-9, the J call TRBJ2-7; possible D gene TRBD2, 5 bases. This CDR3 has 13 residues. V lost 5 bases and J lost 3, with 11 bases in between. Germline CDR1 and CDR2: SEHNR and FQNEAQ (reference sequence). The CDR3 reads CASSPRGYYEQYF. For the CDR3, the DNA is TGTGCCAGCAGCCCTCGAGGGTACTACGAGCAGTACTTC.

The chain recombines TRBV4-3 with TRBJ1-5; TRBD1 aligns across 10 bases. This CDR3 region has 16 residues. J gave up 5 bases and V 1 base, and 5 bases lay outside the gene matches. From germline, CDR1 is LGHNA and CDR2 YSLEER. DNA for the CDR3: TGCGCCAGCAGCCAAGTAGTCGGACAGGGGGATCAGCCCCAGCATTTT. Its protein is CASSQVVGQGDQPQHF.

This chain connects TRBV4-3 to TRBJ2-5; tentatively, D is TRBD1 or TRBD2 (5 bases each). This CDR3 is built from 16 residues. Germline CDR1 LGHNA, CDR2 YSLEER. Trimming removed 0 bases from V and 5 bases from J, with 16 bases in between. The CDR3 DNA reads TGCGCCAGCAGCCAAGATTGGAACGAGGGGATGGAGACCCAGTACTTC. Its translation: CASSQDWNEGMETQYF.

The V gene is TRBV4-1, the J gene TRBJ1-5, with TRBD1 as a possible D gene (6 bases). The germline gives CDR1 MGHRA, CDR2 YSYEKL. The V and J ends lost 3 bases and 6 bases respectively, with 15 bases between them. The CDR3 length is 15 residues. CDR3 DNA sequence: TGCGCCAGCAGCCACGAATCAGGGGTAGGTCAGCCCCAGCATTTT. Its protein is CASSHESGVGQPQHF.

The chain employs TRBV7-9 and TRBJ2-2; D gene uncertain. Germline V gives CDR1 SEHNR, CDR2 FQNEAQ (reference sequence). The CDR3 totals 14 residues. V was shortened by 2 bases and J by 4 bases, with 8 bases between the two germline ends. CDR3: CASSLTPTTGELFF. In DNA form, the CDR3 reads TGTGCCAGCAGCTTAACCCCTACCACCGGGGAGCTGTTTTTT.

A remark on this clone: The sample carries other DNA sequences with the same CDR3. V usage is TRBV7-6 and J usage is TRBJ2-2; D not resolved. The V gene lost 1 base and the J gene lost 7 bases, with 4 bases spanning the gap. In germline, CDR1 is SGHVS, CDR2 FNYEAQ. The CDR3 consists of 12 residues. CDR3 residues: CASSLVGGELFF. The CDR3 region has the DNA TGTGCCAGCAGCTTAGTTGGCGGGGAGCTGTTTTTT.

The chain combines TRBV7-7 with TRBJ2-3; 8 bases align to TRBD2. The trim removed 2 bases at V and 6 bases at J, leaving 4 bases unmatched. CDR1 is SSHAT and CDR2 is FNYEAQ in the germline V gene (reference sequence). CDR3 length: 14 amino acids. CDR3: CASSLTAGADTQYF. The CDR3 coding sequence is TGTGCCAGCAGCTTAACAGCGGGGGCGGATACGCAGTATTTT.

This clone appeared once. Different DNA sequences within this sample yield the same CDR3. The chain joins TRBV6-5 to TRBJ1-1; D gene uncertain. This CDR3 has 14 residues. V lost 0 bases and J 2 bases, leaving 7 bases between the germline ends. The germline gives CDR1 MNHEY, CDR2 SVGAGI. CDR3 region: CASSYSEGNTEAFF. The CDR3 DNA sequence: TGTGCCAGCAGTTACTCAGAGGGAAACACTGAAGCTTTCTTT.

Turning to this clone: Other DNA sequences in this specimen translate into the identical CDR3. The chain carries TRBV6-5 and TRBJ2-5; D remains ambiguous. Deletions cut 2 bases from V and 4 bases from J, with 2 bases between. CDR1 and CDR2 from the germline V gene are MNHEY and SVGAGI. CDR3 length: 11 amino acids. CDR3 in DNA: TGTGCCAGCAGTTACGGAGAGACCCAGTACTTC. It codes for CASSYGETQYF.

The V call is TRBV15, the J call TRBJ1-1, with unresolved D. Looked up from germline, CDR1 is LNHNV and CDR2 is YYDKDF (reference sequence). V was clipped by 4 bases and J by 1 base, with 13 bases between them. The CDR3 runs 15 residues. The CDR3 DNA reads TGTGCCACCAGCACCGCCGATCGTGGGAACACTGAAGCTTTCTTT. Residues: CATSTADRGNTEAFF.

The genes are TRBV13 and TRBJ2-3; tentatively, D is TRBD2 (6 bases). Germline CDR1 PRHDT, CDR2 FYEKMQ (reference sequence). The V and J ends lost 5 bases and 4 bases respectively, with 16 bases between them. CDR3 length: 15 amino acids. CDR3 loop: CASSETGGVADTQYF. The CDR3 DNA follows: TGTGCCAGCAGCGAAACAGGAGGGGTAGCAGATACGCAGTATTTT.

The V and J genes are TRBV5-6 and TRBJ2-3; TRBD2 agrees at 13 bases. J lost 5 bases, V lost 3 bases, and 9 bases had no gene match. The CDR3 extends over 17 amino acids. Germline loops: CDR1 SGHDT, CDR2 YYEEEE. The DNA for the CDR3 is TGTGCCAGCAGCTCGATGACTAGCGGGGGGTTTAGAGATACGCAGTATTTT. Protein product: CASSSMTSGGFRDTQYF.

Only a few counts were recorded for this clone. The chain is built from TRBV27 and TRBJ2-3; 9 nucleotides line up with TRBD2. The germline V gene encodes CDR1 MNHEY and CDR2 SMNVEV (reference sequence). V was clipped by 2 bases and J by 6 bases; unmatched bases: 6. The CDR3 extends over 15 amino acids. The CDR3 DNA sequence: TGTGCCAGCAGTTTAGGCGGGGGGGCCGTGGATACGCAGTATTTT. Protein: CASSLGGGAVDTQYF.

The chain joins TRBV25-1 to TRBJ2-4; 11 bases fit TRBD2. The CDR3 runs 14 residues. J was trimmed by 8 bases and V by 4 bases; bases with no gene match: 4. Germline CDR1 is MGHDK and CDR2 is SYGVNS. CDR3 sequence: CASSGRLAGHIQYF. In nucleotides, the CDR3 is TGTGCCAGCAGTGGACGACTAGCGGGGCACATTCAGTACTTC.

This clone was found a few times. The rearrangement uses TRBV6-1 and TRBJ1-1, with TRBD1 as a possible D gene (5 bases). This CDR3 region has 12 residues. Deletions cut 2 bases from V and 4 bases from J, with 5 bases between. Germline V gene sequence: CDR1 MNHNS, CDR2 SASEGT. As DNA, the CDR3 is TGTGCCAGCAGTGAAAGGGGCACTGAAGCTTTCTTT. As protein: CASSERGTEAFF.

J is TRBJ1-2 and V is TRBV11-2; D unresolved. The germline gives CDR1 SGHAT, CDR2 FQNNGV. The ends were cut back, 4 bases at V and 6 bases at J, with 9 bases in the middle. The CDR3 has 12 amino acids. The DNA for the CDR3 is TGTGCCAGCAGCTCAAACCCGAATGGCTACACCTTC. Translated: CASSSNPNGYTF.